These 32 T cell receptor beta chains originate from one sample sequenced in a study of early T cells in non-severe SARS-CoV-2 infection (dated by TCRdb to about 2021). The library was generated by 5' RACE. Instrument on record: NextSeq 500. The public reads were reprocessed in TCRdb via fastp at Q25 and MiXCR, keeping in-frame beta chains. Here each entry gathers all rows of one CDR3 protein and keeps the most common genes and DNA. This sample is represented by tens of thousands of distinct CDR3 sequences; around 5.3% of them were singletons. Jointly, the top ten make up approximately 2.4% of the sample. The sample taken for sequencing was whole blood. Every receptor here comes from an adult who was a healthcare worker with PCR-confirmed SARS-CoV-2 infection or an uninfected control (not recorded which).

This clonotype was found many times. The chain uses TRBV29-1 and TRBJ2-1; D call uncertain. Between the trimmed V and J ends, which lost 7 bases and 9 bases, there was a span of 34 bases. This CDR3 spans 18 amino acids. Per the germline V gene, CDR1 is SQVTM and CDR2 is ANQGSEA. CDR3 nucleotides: TGCAGCGCTTCTGGAACCATGCAGGCACCTAACACAATTAGTGAGCAGTTCTTC. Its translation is CSASGTMQAPNTISEQFF.

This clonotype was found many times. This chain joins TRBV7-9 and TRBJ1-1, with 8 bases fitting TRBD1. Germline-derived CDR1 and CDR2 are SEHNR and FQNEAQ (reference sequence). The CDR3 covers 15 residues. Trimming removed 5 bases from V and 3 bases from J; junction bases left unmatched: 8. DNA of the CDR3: TGTGCCAGCAGCACCAAGACAGGGGTAGACACTGAAGCTTTCTTT. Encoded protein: CASSTKTGVDTEAFF. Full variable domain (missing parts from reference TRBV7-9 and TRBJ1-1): DTGVSQNPRHKITKRGQNVTFRCDPISEHNRLYWYRQTLGQGPEFLTYFQNEAQLEKSRLLSDRFSAERPKGSFSTLEIQRTEQGDSAMYLCASSTKTGVDTEAFFGQGTRLTVV.

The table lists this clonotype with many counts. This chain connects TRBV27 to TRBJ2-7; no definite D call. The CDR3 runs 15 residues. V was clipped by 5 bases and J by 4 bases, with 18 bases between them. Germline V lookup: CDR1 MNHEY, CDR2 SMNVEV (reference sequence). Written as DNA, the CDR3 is TGTGCCAGCAGTCTCCCCCCAAGGCCGAGGTACGAGCAGTACTTC. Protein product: CASSLPPRPRYEQYF.

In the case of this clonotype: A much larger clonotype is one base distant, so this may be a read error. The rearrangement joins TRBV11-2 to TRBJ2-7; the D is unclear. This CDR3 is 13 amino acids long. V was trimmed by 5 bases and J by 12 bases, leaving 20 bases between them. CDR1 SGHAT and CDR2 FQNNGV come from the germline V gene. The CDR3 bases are TGTGCCAGCAGCCTCCTCCTCAAAGTCGGGCGGTACTTC. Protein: CASSLLLKVGRYF.

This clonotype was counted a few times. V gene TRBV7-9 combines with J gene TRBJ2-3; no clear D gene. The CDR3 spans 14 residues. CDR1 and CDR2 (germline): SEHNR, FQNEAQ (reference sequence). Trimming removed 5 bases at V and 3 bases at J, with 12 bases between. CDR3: CASSPSGGTDTQYF. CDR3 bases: TGTGCCAGCAGCCCGTCGGGTGGTACAGATACGCAGTATTTT.

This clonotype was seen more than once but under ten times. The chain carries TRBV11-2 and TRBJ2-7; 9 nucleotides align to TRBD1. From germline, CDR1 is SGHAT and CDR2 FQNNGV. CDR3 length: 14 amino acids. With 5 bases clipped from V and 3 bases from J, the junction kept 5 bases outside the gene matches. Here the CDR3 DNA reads TGTGCCAGCAGCACCGGGACAGGGCTCTACGAGCAGTACTTC. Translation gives CASSTGTGLYEQYF.

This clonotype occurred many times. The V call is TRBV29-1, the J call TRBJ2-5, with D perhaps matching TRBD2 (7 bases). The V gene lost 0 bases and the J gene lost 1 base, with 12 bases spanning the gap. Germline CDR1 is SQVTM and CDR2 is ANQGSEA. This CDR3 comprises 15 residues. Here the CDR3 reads CSVEDRGAGQETQYF. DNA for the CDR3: TGCAGCGTTGAAGATCGGGGGGCGGGCCAAGAGACCCAGTACTTC.

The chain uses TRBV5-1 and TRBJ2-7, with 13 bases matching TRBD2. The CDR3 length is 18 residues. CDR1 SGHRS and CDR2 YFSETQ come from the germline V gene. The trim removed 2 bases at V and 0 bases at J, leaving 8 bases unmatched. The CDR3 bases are TGCGCCAGCAGCTTCCGACTAGCGGGGGGTCCAAGCTCCTACGAGCAGTACTTC. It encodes CASSFRLAGGPSSYEQYF.

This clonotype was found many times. CDR3 sequence reads: CASSLGGAGEQYF. The CDR3 bases are TGCGCCAGCAGCCTGGGAGGGGCTGGGGAGCAGTACTTC. The V call is TRBV5-1, the J call TRBJ2-7; 7 bases are shared with TRBD2. Germline V CDR1 and CDR2: SGHRS, YFSETQ. Germline trimming cut 4 bases from V and 7 bases from J; bases unmatched to any gene: 8. This CDR3 region has 13 residues.

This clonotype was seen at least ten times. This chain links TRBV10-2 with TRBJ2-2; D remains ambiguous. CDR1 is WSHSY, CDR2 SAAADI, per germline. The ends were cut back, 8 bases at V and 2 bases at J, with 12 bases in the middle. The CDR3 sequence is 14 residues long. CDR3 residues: CASGNLGNTGELFF. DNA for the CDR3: TGCGCCAGCGGTAATCTTGGAAACACCGGGGAGCTGTTTTTT.

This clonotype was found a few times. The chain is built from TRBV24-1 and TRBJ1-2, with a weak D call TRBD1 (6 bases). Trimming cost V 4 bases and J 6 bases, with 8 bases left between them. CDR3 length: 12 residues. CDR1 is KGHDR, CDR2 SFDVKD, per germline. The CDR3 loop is CATSEQGNGYTF. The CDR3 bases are TGTGCCACCAGTGAACAGGGAAATGGCTACACCTTC.

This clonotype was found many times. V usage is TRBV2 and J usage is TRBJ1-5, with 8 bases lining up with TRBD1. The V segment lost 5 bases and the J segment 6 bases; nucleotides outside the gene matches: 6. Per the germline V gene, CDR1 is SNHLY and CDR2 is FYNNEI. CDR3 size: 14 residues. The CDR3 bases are TGTGCCAGCAGTACGTCAGGGGGCAGTCAGCCCCAGCATTTT. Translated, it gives CASSTSGGSQPQHF.

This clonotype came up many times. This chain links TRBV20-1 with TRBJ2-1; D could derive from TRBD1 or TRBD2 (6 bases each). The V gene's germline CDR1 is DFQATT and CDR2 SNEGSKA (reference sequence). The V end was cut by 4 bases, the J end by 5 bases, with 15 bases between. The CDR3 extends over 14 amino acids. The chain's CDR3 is CSAKRAGEDNEQFF. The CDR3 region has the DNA TGCAGTGCTAAGCGGGCAGGGGAGGACAATGAGCAGTTCTTC.

This CDR3 is CSARDLKRGSTDTQYF. CDR3 nucleotides: TGCAGTGCTAGAGATCTGAAGCGGGGGTCCACAGATACGCAGTATTTT. The rearrangement uses TRBV20-1 and TRBJ2-3, with TRBD2 matching 8 bases. The length of the CDR3 is 16 residues. The junction had 7 bases not matched to a gene; V was cut back by 0 bases and J by 2 bases. Germline V CDR1 and CDR2: DFQATT, SNEGSKA (reference sequence).

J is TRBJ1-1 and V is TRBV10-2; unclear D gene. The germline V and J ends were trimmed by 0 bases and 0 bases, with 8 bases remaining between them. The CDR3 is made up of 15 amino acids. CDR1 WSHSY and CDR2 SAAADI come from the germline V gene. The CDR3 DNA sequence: TGCGCCAGCAGTGAGTCGGCAGCCATGAACACTGAAGCTTTCTTT. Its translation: CASSESAAMNTEAFF.

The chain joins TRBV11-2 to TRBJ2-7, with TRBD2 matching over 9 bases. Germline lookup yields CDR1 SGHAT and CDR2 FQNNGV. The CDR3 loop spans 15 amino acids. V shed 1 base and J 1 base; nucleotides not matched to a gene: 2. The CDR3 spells CASSLGLAASYEQYF. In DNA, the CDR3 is TGTGCCAGCAGCTTAGGACTAGCGGCTTCCTACGAGCAGTACTTC. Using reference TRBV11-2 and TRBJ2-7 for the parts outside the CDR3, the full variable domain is EAGVAQSPRYKIIEKRQSVAFWCNPISGHATLYWYQQILGQGPKLLIQFQNNGVVDDSQLPKDRFSAERLKGVDSTLKIQPAKLEDSAVYLCASSLGLAASYEQYFGPGTRLTVT.

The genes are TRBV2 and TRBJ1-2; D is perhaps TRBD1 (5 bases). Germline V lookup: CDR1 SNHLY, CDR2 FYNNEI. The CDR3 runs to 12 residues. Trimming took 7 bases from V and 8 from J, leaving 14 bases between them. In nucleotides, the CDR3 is TGTGCCAGCACCCCGGGGGGTGGCGGCTACACCTTC. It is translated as CASTPGGGGYTF. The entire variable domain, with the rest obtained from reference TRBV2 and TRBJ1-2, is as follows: EPEVTQTPSHQVTQMGQEVILRCVPISNHLYFYWYRQILGQKVEFLVSFYNNEISEKSEIFDDQFSVERPDGSNFTLKIRSTKLEDSAMYFCASTPGGGGYTFGSGTRLTVV.

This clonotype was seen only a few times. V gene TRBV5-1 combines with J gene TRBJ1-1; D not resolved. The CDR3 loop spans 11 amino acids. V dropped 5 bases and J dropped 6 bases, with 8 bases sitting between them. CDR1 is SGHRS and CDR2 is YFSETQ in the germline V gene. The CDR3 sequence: CASRDGAEAFF. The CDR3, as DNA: TGCGCCAGCAGGGACGGAGCTGAAGCTTTCTTT.

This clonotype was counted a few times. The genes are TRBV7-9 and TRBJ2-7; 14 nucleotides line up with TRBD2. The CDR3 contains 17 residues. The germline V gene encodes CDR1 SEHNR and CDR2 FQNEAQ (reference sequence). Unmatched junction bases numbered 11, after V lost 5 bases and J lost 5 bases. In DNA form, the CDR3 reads TGTGCCAGCAGCCAAGGGGGACTAGCGGGAGTAAGGGACGAGCAGTACTTC. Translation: CASSQGGLAGVRDEQYF.

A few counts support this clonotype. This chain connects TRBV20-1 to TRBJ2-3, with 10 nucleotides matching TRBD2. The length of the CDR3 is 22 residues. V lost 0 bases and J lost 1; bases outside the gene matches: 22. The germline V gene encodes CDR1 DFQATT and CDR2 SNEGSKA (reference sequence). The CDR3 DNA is TGCAGTGCTAGAGATGGCTTAGGAGTACTAGCGGGATCAGCACAGGGCACAGATACGCAGTATTTT. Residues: CSARDGLGVLAGSAQGTDTQYF.

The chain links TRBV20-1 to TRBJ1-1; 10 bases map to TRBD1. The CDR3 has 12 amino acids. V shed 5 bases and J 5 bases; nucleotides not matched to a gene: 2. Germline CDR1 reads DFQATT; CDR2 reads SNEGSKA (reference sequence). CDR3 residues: CSAGQGVTEAFF. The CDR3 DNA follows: TGCAGTGCTGGACAGGGGGTGACTGAAGCTTTCTTT.

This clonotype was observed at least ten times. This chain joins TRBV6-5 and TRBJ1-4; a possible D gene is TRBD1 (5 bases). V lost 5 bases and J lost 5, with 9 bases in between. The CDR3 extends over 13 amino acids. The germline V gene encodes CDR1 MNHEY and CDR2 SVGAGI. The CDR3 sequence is CASSPKGNEKLFF. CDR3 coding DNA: TGTGCCAGCAGTCCGAAGGGGAATGAAAAACTGTTTTTT.

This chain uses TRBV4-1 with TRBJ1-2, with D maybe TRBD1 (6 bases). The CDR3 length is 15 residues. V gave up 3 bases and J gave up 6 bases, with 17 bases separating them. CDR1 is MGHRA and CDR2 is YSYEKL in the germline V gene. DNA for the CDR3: TGCGCCAGCAGCCACCTGACAGGATTTACCGATGGCTACACCTTC. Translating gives CASSHLTGFTDGYTF.

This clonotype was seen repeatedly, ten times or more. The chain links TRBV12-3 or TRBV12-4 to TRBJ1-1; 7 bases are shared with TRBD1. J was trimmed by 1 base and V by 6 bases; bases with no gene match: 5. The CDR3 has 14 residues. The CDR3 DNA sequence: TGTGCCAGCAGACTCGGACAGGCGAACACTGAAGCTTTCTTT. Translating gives CASRLGQANTEAFF.

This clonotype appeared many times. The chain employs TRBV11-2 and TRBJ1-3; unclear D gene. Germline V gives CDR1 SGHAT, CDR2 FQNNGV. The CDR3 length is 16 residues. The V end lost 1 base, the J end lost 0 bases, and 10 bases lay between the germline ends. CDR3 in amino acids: CASSLAGRSSGNTIYF. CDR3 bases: TGTGCCAGCAGCTTAGCGGGTCGGAGCTCTGGAAACACCATATATTTT.

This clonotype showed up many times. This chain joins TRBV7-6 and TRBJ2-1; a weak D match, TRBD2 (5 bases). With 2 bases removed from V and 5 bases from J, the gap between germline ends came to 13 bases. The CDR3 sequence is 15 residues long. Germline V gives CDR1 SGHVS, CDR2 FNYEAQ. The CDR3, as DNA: TGTGCCAGCAGCTTATACCCGGGGTCGAACAATGAGCAGTTCTTC. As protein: CASSLYPGSNNEQFF.

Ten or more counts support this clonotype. The DNA of the CDR3 is TGCGCCAGCAGCTTCCAGCGGGCCGACACAGATACGCAGTATTTT. Its translation: CASSFQRADTDTQYF. The V and J genes are TRBV5-1 and TRBJ2-3, with TRBD2 as a possible D gene (6 bases). Germline V CDR1 and CDR2: SGHRS, YFSETQ. This CDR3 has 15 amino acids. Trimming left V 2 bases short and J 2 bases short, with 12 bases between.

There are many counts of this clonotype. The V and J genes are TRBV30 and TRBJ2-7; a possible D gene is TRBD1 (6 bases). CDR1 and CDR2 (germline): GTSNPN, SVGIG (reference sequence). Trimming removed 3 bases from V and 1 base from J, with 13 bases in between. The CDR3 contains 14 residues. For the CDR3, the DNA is TGTGCCTGGAGAGAACAGGGAGTGTCCTACGAGCAGTACTTC. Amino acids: CAWREQGVSYEQYF.

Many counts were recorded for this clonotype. This CDR3 is CASSPTGAGNSPLHF. The CDR3 bases are TGTGCCAGCAGCCCTACCGGGGCGGGGAATTCACCCCTCCACTTT. This chain links TRBV3-1 with TRBJ1-6; D perhaps matches TRBD1 (5 bases). CDR3 length equals 15 residues. CDR1 and CDR2 from the germline V gene are LGHDT and YNNKEL (reference sequence). The V end was cut by 4 bases, the J end by 7 bases, with 14 bases between.

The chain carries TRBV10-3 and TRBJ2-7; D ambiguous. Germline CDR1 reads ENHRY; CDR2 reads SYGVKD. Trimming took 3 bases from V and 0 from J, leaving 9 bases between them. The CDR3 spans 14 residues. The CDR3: CAISDMQSSYEQYF. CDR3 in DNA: TGTGCCATCAGTGACATGCAGAGCTCCTACGAGCAGTACTTC.

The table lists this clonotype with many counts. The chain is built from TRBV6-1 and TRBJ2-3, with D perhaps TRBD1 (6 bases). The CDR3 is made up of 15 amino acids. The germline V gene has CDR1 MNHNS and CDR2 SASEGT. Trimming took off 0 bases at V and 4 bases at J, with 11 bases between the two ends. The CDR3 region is CASSEAWTAADTQYF. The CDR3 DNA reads TGTGCCAGCAGTGAAGCTTGGACAGCGGCAGATACGCAGTATTTT.

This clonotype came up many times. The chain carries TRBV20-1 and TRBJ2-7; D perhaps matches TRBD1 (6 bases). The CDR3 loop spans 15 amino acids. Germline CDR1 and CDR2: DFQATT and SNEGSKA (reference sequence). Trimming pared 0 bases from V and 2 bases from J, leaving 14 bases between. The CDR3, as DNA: TGCAGTGCTAGAGATGAGCCAGGGGTCCCCTACGAGCAGTACTTC. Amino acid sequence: CSARDEPGVPYEQYF.